These 11 T cell receptor beta chains were sequenced from one sample in a study of cytotoxic CD8 clonotypes in ibrutinib-treated CLL. The protocol was immunoSEQ multiplex PCR, while the TCRdb copy is restricted to in-frame clones and leaves out a portion. The top ten hold about an eighth of the sample, which has roughly 200,000 clones, around three quarters seen once. This material consisted of PBMCs, taken after 24 months of ibrutinib treatment. The receptors stem from a human donor with chronic lymphocytic leukemia.

J is TRBJ2-1 and V is TRBV4-3, with D unclear. The germline V gene has CDR1 LGHNA and CDR2 YSLEER. Trimming took 1 base from V and 4 from J, leaving 8 bases between them. The CDR3 loop spans 14 amino acids. The DNA for the CDR3 is TGCGCCAGCAGCCAAGCGGACGGTTACAATGAGCAGTTCTTC. Its protein is CASSQADGYNEQFF.

This clone appeared a single time. The J gene is TRBJ1-1, the V gene TRBV30, with D tentatively TRBD1 (5 bases). This CDR3 region has 12 residues. Trimming pared 5 bases from V and 5 bases from J, leaving 12 bases between. CDR1 is GTSNPN, CDR2 SVGIG, per germline (reference sequence). The CDR3 sequence is CAWEVGGTEAFF. The CDR3 DNA is TGTGCCTGGGAGGTCGGGGGTACTGAAGCTTTCTTT.

The V gene is TRBV5-1, the J gene TRBJ2-2; D uncertain. V was trimmed by 6 bases and J by 2 bases, leaving 14 bases between them. CDR1 SGHRS and CDR2 YFSETQ come from the germline V gene. There are 15 residues in the CDR3. CDR3 sequence (DNA): TGCGCCAGCACTACTCTGTCACCAAACACCGGGGAGCTGTTTTTT. Amino acid sequence: CASTTLSPNTGELFF.

This clone was picked up one time. The rearrangement joins TRBV7-2 to TRBJ1-1, with 7 bases that match TRBD1. Per germline, CDR1 SGHTA and CDR2 FQGNSA. This CDR3 has 15 residues. Trimming at V came to 0 bases and at J to 3 bases, leaving 4 bases not matched to a gene. The CDR3 reads CASSLASGTDTEAFF. DNA for the CDR3: TGTGCCAGCAGCTTAGCGTCGGGGACAGACACTGAAGCTTTCTTT.

V gene TRBV5-6 combines with J gene TRBJ2-7, with a tentative D call TRBD2 (6 bases). Germline CDR1 reads SGHDT; CDR2 reads YYEEEE. This CDR3 has 17 amino acids. V gave up 3 bases and J gave up 6 bases, with 25 bases separating them. CDR3 nucleotides: TGTGCCAGCAGCTGGGGCCTCCTAGCGAAGAAAGGAGTCGAGCAGTACTTC. It yields the protein CASSWGLLAKKGVEQYF.

This clone was picked up a small number of times. The chain uses TRBV10-3 and TRBJ2-3, with TRBD2 identical over 14 bases. The CDR3 extends over 16 amino acids. Trimming took 7 bases from V and 2 from J; bases not matched to a gene: 5. Germline assignment: CDR1 ENHRY and CDR2 SYGVKD. CDR3 protein: CAITMGLAGDTDTQYF. DNA for the CDR3: TGTGCCATCACCATGGGACTAGCGGGAGACACAGATACGCAGTATTTT.

This chain's CDR3 is CASSLVGGIGNQPQHF. CDR3 DNA: TGCGCCAGCAGCTTGGTAGGCGGGATTGGTAATCAGCCCCAGCATTTT. The chain couples TRBV5-1 to TRBJ1-5; no firm D call. Per the germline V gene, CDR1 is SGHRS and CDR2 is YFSETQ. With 0 bases removed from V and 4 bases from J, the gap between germline ends came to 14 bases. The CDR3 spans 16 residues.

This chain uses TRBV4-1 with TRBJ2-2, with D unresolved. In germline, CDR1 is MGHRA, CDR2 YSYEKL. The CDR3 consists of 15 residues. Trimming shortened V by 4 bases and J by 1 base, and 10 bases separated the two germline ends. For the CDR3, the DNA is TGCGCCAGCAGCCGCTCCCCTCAGAACACCGGGGAGCTGTTTTTT. It specifies CASSRSPQNTGELFF.

The chain joins TRBV7-2 to TRBJ2-1, with 13 bases aligning to TRBD2. The CDR3 has 15 residues. In germline, CDR1 is SGHTA, CDR2 FQGNSA. With 5 bases clipped from V and 9 bases from J, the junction kept 7 bases outside the gene matches. The CDR3 coding sequence is TGTGCCAGCAGCCGAAGGACTAGCGGGAGTACTGAGCAGTTCTTC. As protein: CASSRRTSGSTEQFF.

The chain has TRBV5-6 and TRBJ1-3; unclear D gene. Trimming took off 0 bases at V and 0 bases at J, with 10 bases between the two ends. CDR3 length: 16 amino acids. Germline lookup yields CDR1 SGHDT and CDR2 YYEEEE. CDR3 in DNA: TGTGCCAGCAGCTTGGCCCCGGTGGCCTCTGGAAACACCATATATTTT. Encoded protein: CASSLAPVASGNTIYF.

The chain couples TRBV6-5 to TRBJ1-1; 7 positions agree with TRBD1. The CDR3 extends over 16 amino acids. From germline, CDR1 is MNHEY and CDR2 SVGAGI. V was pared by 0 bases and J by 0 bases, with 4 bases of the junction left unmatched. The CDR3 is CASSYSAGQMNTEAFF. CDR3 in DNA: TGTGCCAGCAGTTACTCCGCGGGACAGATGAACACTGAAGCTTTCTTT.